This entry is about one T cell receptor beta chain. The antigen is undetermined. The CDR3 consists of 13 residues. J lost 4 bases, V lost 8 bases, and 8 bases had no gene match. Germline V lookup: CDR1 SNHLY, CDR2 FYNNEI. This sample was included in a study of graft-versus-host responses after intestinal transplantation. Study information: In this cohort, recipients had multivisceral, liver-intestinal, or isolated intestinal transplants. Every one of the recipients received anti-thymocyte globulin induction and afterwards took tacrolimus and steroids for three to four years. Study outcomes and limitations: Across patients carrying graft-donor T cell macrochimerism, allografts held high graft-versus-host to host-versus-graft clonal ratios. GvH clones were found in recipient marrow; some appeared first in ileum or blood.

Method: immunoSEQ multiplex PCR; TCRdb's copy keeps in-frame clones and lacks some. The sample has fewer than 45,000 clones; roughly 90% are singletons. The sequence derives from a human patient who received an intestinal transplant, so some T cells may come from the graft donor. The genes are TRBV2 and TRBJ2-7; 7 positions match TRBD1. The material was PBMCs, obtained 524 days after transplant. The CDR3 sequence: CASGSQGLYEQYF. The CDR3 DNA reads TGTGCCAGCGGGTCACAGGGGCTGTACGAGCAGTACTTC.